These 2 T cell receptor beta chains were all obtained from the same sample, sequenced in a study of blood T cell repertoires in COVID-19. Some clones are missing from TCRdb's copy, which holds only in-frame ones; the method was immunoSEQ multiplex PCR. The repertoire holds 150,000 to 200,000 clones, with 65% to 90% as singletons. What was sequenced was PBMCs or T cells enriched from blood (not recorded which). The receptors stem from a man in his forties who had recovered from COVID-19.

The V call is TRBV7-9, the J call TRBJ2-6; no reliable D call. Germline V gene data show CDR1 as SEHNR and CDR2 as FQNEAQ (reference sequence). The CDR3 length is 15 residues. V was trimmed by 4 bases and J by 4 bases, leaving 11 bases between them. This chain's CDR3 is CASSSPLSGANVLTF. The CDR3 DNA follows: TGTGCCAGCAGCTCCCCTTTGAGCGGGGCCAACGTCCTGACTTTC.

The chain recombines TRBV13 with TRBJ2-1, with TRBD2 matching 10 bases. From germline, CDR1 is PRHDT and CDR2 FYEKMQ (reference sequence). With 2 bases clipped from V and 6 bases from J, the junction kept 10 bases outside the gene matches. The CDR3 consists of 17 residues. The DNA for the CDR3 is TGTGCCAGCAGCTTACGCAGCGGGAGGGCCTGGCCCAATGAGCAGTTCTTC. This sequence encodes CASSLRSGRAWPNEQFF.